The sequence of this TCR beta chain was determined in a study of CD8 T cells in Susac syndrome. Study-level points and caveats: In Susac syndrome, the CD4+ T cell repertoires did not show clonal expansion.

RNA totalling roughly 0.5 to 1 ug underwent reverse transcription with random hexamers. MiXCR, applied by TCRdb to the immunoSEQ multiplex PCR reads, yields one record per CDR3 protein. The profile shows 150,000 to 200,000 distinct CDR3 sequences, roughly 95% of them singletons. Sequencing of TCR beta drew on CD8+ and CD4+ T cells from blood. About this clonotype: The antigen is unknown.

The V and J ends lost 5 bases and 3 bases respectively, with 11 bases between them. The CDR3 runs to 14 residues. The V gene is TRBV12-3 or TRBV12-4, the J gene TRBJ2-4; no reliable D call. The source of this sequence is a human donor with Susac syndrome. The sequencing sample was made of CD4+ T cells from PBMCs. CDR3 amino acids: CASSGQRFKNIQYF. CDR3 nucleotides: TGTGCCAGCAGTGGGCAGAGGTTCAAAAACATTCAGTACTTC.